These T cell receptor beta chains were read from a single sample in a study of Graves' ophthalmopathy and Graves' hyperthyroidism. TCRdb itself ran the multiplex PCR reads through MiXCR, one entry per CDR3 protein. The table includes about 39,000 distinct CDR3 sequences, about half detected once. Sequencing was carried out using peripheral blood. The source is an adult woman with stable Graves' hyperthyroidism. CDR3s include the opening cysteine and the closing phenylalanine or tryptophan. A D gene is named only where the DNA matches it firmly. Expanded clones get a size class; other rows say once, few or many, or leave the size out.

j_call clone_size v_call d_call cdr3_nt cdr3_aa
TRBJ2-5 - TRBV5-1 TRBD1 TGCGCCAGCAGCAATCGTCCCGGGACAGGGGGCGGAGAGACCCAGTACTTC CASSNRPGTGGGETQYF
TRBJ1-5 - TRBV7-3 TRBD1 TGTGCCAGCAGCCCGGGACAGGCCAGCAATCAGCCCCAGCATTTT CASSPGQASNQPQHF
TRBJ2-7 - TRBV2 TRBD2 TGTGCCAGGGAAAGACTAGCGGTTTACGAGCAGTACTTC CARERLAVYEQYF
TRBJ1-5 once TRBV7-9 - TGTGCCAGCAGCTTCGCGGGCAATCGGCCCCAGCATTTT CASSFAGNRPQHF
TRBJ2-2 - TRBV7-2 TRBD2 TGTGCCAGCAGTCTCACCGGGAGGGCGGCCGGGGAGCTGTTTTTT CASSLTGRAAGELFF
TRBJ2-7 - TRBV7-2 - TGTGCCAGCAGTCACCCCTTGACAGCCGGCCTCTACGAGCAGTACTTC CASSHPLTAGLYEQYF
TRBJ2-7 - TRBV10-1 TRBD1 TGCGCCAGCGGCTCCGGGACAGGGTACTACGAGCAGTACTTC CASGSGTGYYEQYF
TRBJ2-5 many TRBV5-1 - TGCGCCAGCAGCTTGGGGGATCTCCAAGAGACCCAGTACTTC CASSLGDLQETQYF
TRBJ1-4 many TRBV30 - TGTGCCTGGAGAGAAACAGGGAGAGGGAATGAAAAACTGTTTTTT CAWRETGRGNEKLFF
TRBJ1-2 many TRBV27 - TGTGCCAGCAGTTTAGCGGCAGGGTTGCGGGGCTACACCTTC CASSLAAGLRGYTF
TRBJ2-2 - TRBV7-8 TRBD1 TGCGCCAGCAGCGCGGGACAGGGGACCGGGGAGCTGTTTTTT CASSAGQGTGELFF
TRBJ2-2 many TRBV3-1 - TGTGCCAGCAGCCAAGACTGGGACTCTCGATGGACCGGGGAGCTGTTTTTT CASSQDWDSRWTGELFF
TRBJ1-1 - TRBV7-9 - TGTGCCAGCACCCCTCTTCCAGGTTTGAACACTGAAGCTTTCTTT CASTPLPGLNTEAFF
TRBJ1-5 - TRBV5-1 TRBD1 TGCGCCAGCAGCCTTAACCCCGGGACAGGGTTGCCAGATACGCAGCATTTT CASSLNPGTGLPDTQHF
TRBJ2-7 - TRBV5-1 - TGCGCCAGCAGCTTGAGTAGGGGGAACGGCTACGAGCAGTACTTC CASSLSRGNGYEQYF
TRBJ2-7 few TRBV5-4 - TGTGCCAGCAACTTGCGAGGGAGTTATGAGCAGTACTTC CASNLRGSYEQYF
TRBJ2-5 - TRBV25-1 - TGTGCCAGCAGTTACCCTGGACAGAGACAAGAGACCCAGTACTTC CASSYPGQRQETQYF
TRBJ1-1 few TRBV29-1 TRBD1 TGCAGCGTGGGACAGGGGGAAGGGGACACTGAAGCTTTCTTT CSVGQGEGDTEAFF
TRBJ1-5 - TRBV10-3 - TGTGCCATCAGTTACGGGTCAGGACCGAGTAGCAATCAGCCCCAGCATTTT CAISYGSGPSSNQPQHF
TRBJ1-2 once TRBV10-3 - TGTGCCATCATTTATGCCGGGACCTATGGCTACACCTTC CAIIYAGTYGYTF
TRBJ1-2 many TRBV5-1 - TGCGCCAGCAGACCTGCAGGGAGTTTCGACTATGGCTACACCTTC CASRPAGSFDYGYTF
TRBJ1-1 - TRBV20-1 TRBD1 TGCAGTGCTACACAGGGGATGGCTGAAGCTTTCTTT CSATQGMAEAFF
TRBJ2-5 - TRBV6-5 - TGTGCCAGCAGTTACGGGAGGGGGCAAGAGACCCAGTACTTC CASSYGRGQETQYF
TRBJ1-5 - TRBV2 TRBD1 TGTGCCAGCAGTGGGACAGGGGAGGGTTCTCAGCCCCAGCATTTT CASSGTGEGSQPQHF
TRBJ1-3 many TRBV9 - TGTGCCAGCAGCGTAGATACCTCCAGGACCATATATTTT CASSVDTSRTIYF
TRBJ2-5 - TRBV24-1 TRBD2 TGTGCCACCAGTGATCGCGGACTAGCGGGAGGGCCAGGGGGGGAGACCCAGTACTTC CATSDRGLAGGPGGETQYF
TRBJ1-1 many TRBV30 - TGTGCCCAGCGGGCCCCTGGGGCCGGGAGGAACACTGAAGCTTTCTTT CAQRAPGAGRNTEAFF
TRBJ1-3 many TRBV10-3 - TGTGCCATCAGCCCACAGCAGTTCTCTGGAAACACCATATATTTT CAISPQQFSGNTIYF
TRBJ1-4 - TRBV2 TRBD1 TGTGCCAGCAGTTTGGGGACAGGGATTCTCGGCGAAAAACTGTTTTTT CASSLGTGILGEKLFF
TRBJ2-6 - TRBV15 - TGTGCCACCAGCAATAGTAGGCGTGGGGGGGCCAACGTCCTGACTTTC CATSNSRRGGANVLTF
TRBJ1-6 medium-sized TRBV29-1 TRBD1 TGCAGCGTTGGGGACAGGGCAAATTCACCCCTCCACTTT CSVGDRANSPLHF
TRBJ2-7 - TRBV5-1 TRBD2 TGCGCCAGCAGCTTGGACAGCGGGAGCTACGAGCGGTACTTC CASSLDSGSYERYF
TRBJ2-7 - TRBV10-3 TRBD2 TGTGCCATCAGTGAGGGACTAGCGGCCTACGAGCAGTACTTC CAISEGLAAYEQYF
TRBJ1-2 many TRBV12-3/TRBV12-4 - TGTGCCAGCAGTTTAGGAGCTCCGGATGGCTACACCTTC CASSLGAPDGYTF
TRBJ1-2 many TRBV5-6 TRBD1 TGTGCCAGCAGCTGGGCACAGGGGGAGGCTAACTATGGCTACACCTTC CASSWAQGEANYGYTF
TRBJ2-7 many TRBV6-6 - TGTGCCAGCGGTCACGAGCAGTACTTC CASGHEQYF
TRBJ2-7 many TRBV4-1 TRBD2 TGCGCCAGCAGCCAAGATACTAGCGGGACCTACGAGCAGTACTTC CASSQDTSGTYEQYF
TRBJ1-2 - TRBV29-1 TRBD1 TGCAGCGTTGAAGATCAAGGGGGCGATGGCTACACCTTC CSVEDQGGDGYTF
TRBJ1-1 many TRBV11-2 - TGTGCCAGCAGCCCCCGGGTCTGGGACACTGAAGCTTTCTTT CASSPRVWDTEAFF
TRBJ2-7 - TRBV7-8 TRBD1 TGTGCCAGCAGCTTAGTTGACGGACAGGGGGACGAGCAGTACTTC CASSLVDGQGDEQYF
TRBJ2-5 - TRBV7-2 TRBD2 TGTGCCAGCAGCTTAGCCCTAGCGGGAGGCCGAGAGACCCAGTACTTC CASSLALAGGRETQYF
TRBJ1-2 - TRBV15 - TGTGCCACCAGCAGAACAGGACACTATGGCTACACCTTC CATSRTGHYGYTF
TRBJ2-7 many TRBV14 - TGTGCCAGCAGCCAACATGACGGGCCCTACGAGCAGTACTTC CASSQHDGPYEQYF
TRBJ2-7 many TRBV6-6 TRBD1 TGTGCCAGCAGGCCCGACAGGGGTCCACACGAGCAGTACTTC CASRPDRGPHEQYF
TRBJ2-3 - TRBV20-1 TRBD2 TGCAGTGCCCTGGGACTAGCGGGAGGGACAGATACGCAGTATTTT CSALGLAGGTDTQYF
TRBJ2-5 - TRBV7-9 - TGTGCCAGCAGCCCCACCATGGGGGTAGGGGAGACCCAGTACTTC CASSPTMGVGETQYF
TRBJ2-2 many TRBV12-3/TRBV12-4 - TGTGCCAGCAGTTCAGAGACTTCCGGGGAGCTGTTTTTT CASSSETSGELFF
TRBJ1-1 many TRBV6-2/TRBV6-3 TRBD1 TGTGCCAGCAGGGACAGGGGGCGCGTGAACACTGAAGCTTTCTTT CASRDRGRVNTEAFF
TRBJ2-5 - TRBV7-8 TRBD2 TGTGCCAGCAGCGCAACGTCTAGCGGGAGGGACCAAGAGACCCAGTACTTC CASSATSSGRDQETQYF
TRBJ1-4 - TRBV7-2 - TGTGCCAGCAGCTTAGTCTATCCGGGACGGGTAAATGAAAAACTGTTTTTT CASSLVYPGRVNEKLFF
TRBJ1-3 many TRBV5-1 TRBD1 TGCGCCAGCAGCTTGAGGACAGGGGTCTCTGGAAACACCATATATTTT CASSLRTGVSGNTIYF
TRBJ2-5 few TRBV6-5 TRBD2 TGTGCCAGCAGCGGACTAGCGGGAGGCGGTGAGACCCAGTACTTC CASSGLAGGGETQYF
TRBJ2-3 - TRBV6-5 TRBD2 TGTGCCAGCAGGGGCGGGGGGGCCGTAGATACGCAGTATTTT CASRGGGAVDTQYF
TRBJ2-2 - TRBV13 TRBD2 TGCGCCAGCAGCTTGGCTAGCGGGAAGGCAAGGACCGGGGAGCTGTCTTTT CASSLASGKARTGELSF